This T cell receptor (beta chain) came from a study of blood T cell repertoires in COVID-19. In the original analysis: It was from reference gene primer amplification that nucleated cell counts were estimated. Method: immunoSEQ multiplex PCR; TCRdb's copy keeps in-frame clones and lacks some. V and J calls and clone size are as listed in that table; D and trimming were resolved from the DNA. This table holds hundreds of thousands of clones, 65% to 90% found once. The germline gives CDR1 SEHNR, CDR2 FQNEAQ (reference sequence). The ends lost 7 bases at V and 1 base at J; junction bases unmatched: 7. This CDR3 is 16 amino acids long. This clone showed up just a few times.

The sample consisted of PBMCs or T cells enriched from blood (not recorded which). The source of this sequence is a man aged 18 to 35 who had recovered from COVID-19. The chain recombines TRBV7-9 with TRBJ1-3, with 10 bases fitting TRBD1. The chain's CDR3 is CASIMTGGESGNTIYF. DNA of the CDR3: TGTGCCAGCATCATGACAGGGGGCGAATCTGGAAACACCATATATTTT.